Here is one T cell receptor beta chain with its context. From germline, CDR1 is MRHNA and CDR2 SNTAGT. Trimming cost V 3 bases and J 0 bases; bases outside gene matches: 11. The CDR3 covers 20 residues. This record comes from a study of blood T cell repertoires in COVID-19. Study-level information: Material from acute and convalescent COVID-19 was sourced from the United States, Italy and Spain. In each case, the material was cDNA or gDNA derived from T cells, B-cell-depleted T cells, or PBMCs.

Per the authors' pipeline: The assay estimated nucleated cells by amplifying reference gene primers. This table comes from immunoSEQ multiplex PCR, and its TCRdb copy is limited to in-frame clones, with some not included. V and J calls and clone size are those listed in that table; D and trimming were worked out from the DNA. The table has some 320,000 clones, roughly 85% seen once; the top ten hold just over 7%. The rearrangement joins TRBV6-4 to TRBJ2-2; 12 nucleotides agree with TRBD2. The material sequenced was peripheral blood. The TCR comes from a human donor in a cohort sampled during active COVID-19. Here the CDR3 reads CASSDSPASGGGTNTGELFF. The CDR3 DNA follows: TGTGCCAGCAGTGATTCTCCGGCTAGCGGGGGGGGAACGAACACCGGGGAGCTGTTTTTT.